This TCR beta chain stems from a study of T cells in Graves' hyperthyroidism and ophthalmopathy. Study in general: It was at initial diagnosis, before any treatment, that peripheral blood was collected. Study-wide results and caveats: Before onset, by a median of around six months, the model predicted ophthalmopathy. Most clonotypes expanded in thyroid above 0.001 were likewise present in blood.

TCR beta CDR3 region amplification was performed from RNA transcripts. A first-round RT-PCR of the TCR CDR3 used the HTBI primer set. TCRdb reprocessed the multiplex PCR reads via MiXCR and lists one record per CDR3 protein. This table has a few hundred thousand distinct CDR3 sequences, about 15% appearing once. Only a few counts were recorded for this clonotype. Its cognate antigen is unknown. Germline V gene lookup returns CDR1 ENHRY and CDR2 SYGVKD. The V segment lost 3 bases and the J segment 4 bases; nucleotides outside the gene matches: 9. The CDR3 consists of 16 residues. Using more than 7.5 ml of fresh peripheral blood, PBMCs were prepared.

The receptor comes from a woman in her thirties with Graves' hyperthyroidism that later progressed to Graves' ophthalmopathy. The rearrangement joins TRBV10-3 to TRBJ1-3; 7 bases fit TRBD1. Sequencing input: blood. The CDR3 coding sequence is TGTGCCATCAGTGATTTGGGACAGCCATCGGGAAACACCATATATTTT. Translating it yields CAISDLGQPSGNTIYF.